A single sample is the source of the 2 T cell receptor beta chains below, sequenced in a study of cytomegalovirus exposure and HLA in healthy donors. Vbeta (60) and Jbeta (13) primers were used in the PCR. Profiling relied on immunoSEQ multiplex PCR, and the TCRdb table lists in-frame clones only, not all of them. The profile shows some 150,000 clones, about 75% of them singletons. The specimen sequenced was PBMCs. These receptors all come from a man in his forties in good health and CMV-seropositive.

This chain joins TRBV28 and TRBJ1-1; 7 nucleotides agree with TRBD1. The CDR3 spans 13 residues. The J segment lost 4 bases and the V segment lost 7 bases, leaving 6 bases of the junction unmatched. CDR1 and CDR2 (germline): MDHEN, SYDVKM. The CDR3 sequence: CASKTTGVTEAFF. The CDR3 DNA reads TGTGCCAGCAAGACTACAGGGGTCACTGAAGCTTTCTTT.

This rearrangement joins TRBV15 to TRBJ2-3; weak D call: TRBD2 (5 bases). V lost 6 bases and J 2 bases, leaving 15 bases between the germline ends. This CDR3 contains 15 residues. Germline V CDR1 and CDR2: LNHNV, YYDKDF (reference sequence). In DNA form, the CDR3 reads TGTGCCACCAGTCGGACTGCGACTGTCACAGATACGCAGTATTTT. Amino acid sequence: CATSRTATVTDTQYF.